This T cell receptor beta chain was sequenced for a study of CD8+ T cells in alopecia areata. Following extraction, RNA underwent reverse transcription to cDNA, which served as the sequencing template. Assay: immunoSEQ multiplex PCR; the TCRdb copy retains only in-frame clones and omits some. The sample consists of roughly 250,000 clones, 67% of them appearing once. CDR1 and CDR2 from the germline V gene are SQVTM and ANQGSEA. The CDR3 has 18 residues. V was clipped by 4 bases and J by 0 bases; unmatched bases: 7. The chain uses TRBV29-1 and TRBJ2-6; TRBD1 aligns across 12 bases. The sequenced sample was CD4+ T cells sorted from blood, obtained at week 0. The sequence derives from a human donor with alopecia areata. DNA for the CDR3: TGCAGCGTTGCGGGACAGGGGGCTGAGGGCTCTGGGGCCAACGTCCTGACTTTC. As protein: CSVAGQGAEGSGANVLTF.